This T cell receptor beta chain emerged from a study of T cell responses to AZD1222 COVID-19 vaccine. Note on this clone: Its matching antigen is unknown.

Overall study findings and caveats: Nearly half of the spike-specific TCRs reportedly recognize variant regions that carry no mutations. Possibly, clonal diversity was underestimated; donors were largely white British and included more females. With dominance at 160-218 and 743-854, vaccine-associated CD4 TCRs spanned spike. Spike-specific TCR breadth and depth rose after two AZD1222 doses.

Germline values: CDR1 SGDLS, CDR2 YYNGEE. The CDR3 consists of 14 residues. The germline V and J ends were trimmed by 0 bases and 0 bases, with 7 bases remaining between them. Assay: immunoSEQ multiplex PCR; the TCRdb copy retains only in-frame clones and omits some. Of tens of thousands of clones listed, approximately 86% are singletons. The chain recombines TRBV9 with TRBJ2-7; D possibly matches TRBD1 or TRBD2 (5 bases each). The clonotype comes from an adult in good health. The sample here was peripheral blood, taken on day 0 of AZD1222 vaccination. The CDR3 sequence is CASSVGGSSYEQYF. The DNA of the CDR3 is TGTGCCAGCAGCGTAGGGGGGAGCTCCTACGAGCAGTACTTC. Based on the CDR3 plus reference TRBV9 and TRBJ2-7, the full variable domain is DSGVTQTPKHLITATGQRVTLRCSPRSGDLSVYWYQQSLDQGLQFLIQYYNGEERAKGNILERFSAQQFPDLHSELNLSSLELGDSALYFCASSVGGSSYEQYFGPGTRLTVT.